This record covers a single T cell receptor beta chain. Original data processing: From reference gene primer amplification, estimates of nucleated cell counts were derived. The method was immunoSEQ multiplex PCR; TCRdb's version includes in-frame clones alone and lacks a portion of them. V, J and clone size are taken as reported in that table, and D and trimming were inferred from the DNA itself. The sample yields about 260,000 clones, more than 75% seen once. This entry is derived from a study of blood T cell repertoires in COVID-19. As for the study in general: The samples span acute and convalescent COVID-19 from the United States, Italy and Spain. Sample material is recorded as cDNA or gDNA derived from T cells, B-cell-depleted T cells, or PBMCs.

From germline, CDR1 is MGHRA and CDR2 YSYEKL. The CDR3 loop spans 18 amino acids. V trimming: 1 base; J trimming: 6 bases; junction bases outside the gene matches: 12. The rearrangement uses TRBV4-1 and TRBJ2-7, with 13 bases aligning to TRBD2. Input material: peripheral blood. The sequence was obtained from a woman aged 50 to 60 with acute or convalescent COVID-19. DNA for the CDR3: TGCGCCAGCAGCCAAGCCCGCGGACTAGCGGGAGAAAAGGGCGAGCAGTACTTC. It specifies CASSQARGLAGEKGEQYF.